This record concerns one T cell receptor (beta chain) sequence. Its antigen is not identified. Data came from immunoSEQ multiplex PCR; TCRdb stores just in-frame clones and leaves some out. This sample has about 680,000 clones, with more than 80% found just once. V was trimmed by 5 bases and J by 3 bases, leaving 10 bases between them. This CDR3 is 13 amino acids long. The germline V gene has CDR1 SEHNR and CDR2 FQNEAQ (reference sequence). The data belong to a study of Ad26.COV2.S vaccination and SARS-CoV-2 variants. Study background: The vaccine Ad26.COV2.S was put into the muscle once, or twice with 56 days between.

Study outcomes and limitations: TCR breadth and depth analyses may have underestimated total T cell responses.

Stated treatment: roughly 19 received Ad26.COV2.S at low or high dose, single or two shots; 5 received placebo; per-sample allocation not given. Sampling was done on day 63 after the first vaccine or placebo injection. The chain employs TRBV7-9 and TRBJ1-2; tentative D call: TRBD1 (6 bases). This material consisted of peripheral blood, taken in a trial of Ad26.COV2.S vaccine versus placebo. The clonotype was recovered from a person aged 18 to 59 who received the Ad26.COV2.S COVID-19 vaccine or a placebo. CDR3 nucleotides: TGTGCCAGCAGCCCCCAGGGGTACTATGGCTACACCTTC. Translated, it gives CASSPQGYYGYTF.